Listed below are T cell receptor beta chains from one sample, sequenced in a study of T cell responses to AZD1222 COVID-19 vaccine. Assay used: immunoSEQ multiplex PCR; TCRdb lists only in-frame clones, some missing. The sample lists tens of thousands of clones; roughly 93% were seen once. The material was peripheral blood, obtained on day 0 of AZD1222 vaccination. The receptors shown here come from an adult in good health. CDR3s leave out the opening cysteine and the closing phenylalanine or tryptophan. Rows may omit the clone size; those that give it use once, few, many or a size class.

clone size	V gene	J gene	CDR3 protein
.	TRBV18	TRBJ1-5	ASSPPTSAQPQH
.	TRBV9	TRBJ2-7	ASSKGVLAGTPYEQY
.	TRBV19	TRBJ2-5	ASSITGVETQY
.	TRBV7-2	TRBJ1-2	ASSLTTESGYGYT
.	TRBV19	TRBJ2-3	ASSPEGPADTQY
.	TRBV18	TRBJ2-7	ASSPGLTSGGYEQY
.	TRBV18	TRBJ1-4	ASSPRAATNEKLF
.	TRBV2	TRBJ1-4	ASSVEGDAKLF
.	TRBV14	TRBJ2-5	ASSQVAVQETQY
.	TRBV19	TRBJ1-1	ASSKDRGDTEAF
.	TRBV3-1/TRBV3-2	TRBJ1-6	ASSQGQGSSSPLH
.	TRBV12-5	TRBJ2-3	ASGRGSGGATDTQY
.	TRBV5-6	TRBJ1-2	ASSSTRQTYGYT
.	TRBV2	TRBJ1-5	ATRTGSNQPQH
.	TRBV19	TRBJ1-5	ASSIVQGGNQPQH
.	TRBV9	TRBJ2-1	ASSVGTGGHEQF
.	TRBV19	TRBJ2-2	ASSIEGASFTGELF
.	TRBV9	TRBJ2-2	ASSGAGTILAGELF
.	TRBV18	TRBJ2-2	ASSPPQATGELF
.	TRBV5-1	TRBJ2-5	ASSPGSARETQY
.	TRBV5-8	TRBJ1-1	ASSSPGLGDTEAF
once	TRBV19	TRBJ1-5	ASSGTGPQPQH
.	TRBV7-9	TRBJ1-2	ASSGTLYGYT
.	TRBV19	TRBJ1-1	ATAGTGRSMNTEAF
few	TRBV5-1	TRBJ2-7	ASSVMVTGVYEQY
.	TRBV11-3	TRBJ2-7	ASSLSSRGEQY
once	TRBV9	TRBJ1-6	ASSVAGGFGSPLH
.	TRBV6-5	TRBJ1-1	ASIKQGNTEAF
.	TRBV3-1/TRBV3-2	TRBJ1-5	ASSQERLGVSNQPQH
.	TRBV25-1	TRBJ2-7	ASSATGYEQY
.	TRBV7-3	TRBJ2-7	ASSALAGDSYEQY
.	TRBV18	TRBJ2-1	ASSPPSYNEQF
.	TRBV27	TRBJ1-1	ASSFNGASTEAF
.	TRBV19	TRBJ2-7	ASSSRRQRTRKY
.	TRBV6-5	TRBJ2-1	ASSLLLAGDEQF
.	TRBV19	TRBJ1-1	ASSPPGTLNTEAF
.	TRBV6-5	TRBJ1-2	ASSYSFRRANYGYT
.	TRBV6-5	TRBJ1-4	ASKPSGVLRKLF
.	TRBV14	TRBJ2-1	ASSQLAGPYNEQF
.	TRBV5-4	TRBJ2-7	ASSLWTGGDEQY
.	TRBV3-1/TRBV3-2	TRBJ2-2	ASSQGTDHTGELF
.	TRBV5-8	TRBJ1-4	ASRTTGALEKLF